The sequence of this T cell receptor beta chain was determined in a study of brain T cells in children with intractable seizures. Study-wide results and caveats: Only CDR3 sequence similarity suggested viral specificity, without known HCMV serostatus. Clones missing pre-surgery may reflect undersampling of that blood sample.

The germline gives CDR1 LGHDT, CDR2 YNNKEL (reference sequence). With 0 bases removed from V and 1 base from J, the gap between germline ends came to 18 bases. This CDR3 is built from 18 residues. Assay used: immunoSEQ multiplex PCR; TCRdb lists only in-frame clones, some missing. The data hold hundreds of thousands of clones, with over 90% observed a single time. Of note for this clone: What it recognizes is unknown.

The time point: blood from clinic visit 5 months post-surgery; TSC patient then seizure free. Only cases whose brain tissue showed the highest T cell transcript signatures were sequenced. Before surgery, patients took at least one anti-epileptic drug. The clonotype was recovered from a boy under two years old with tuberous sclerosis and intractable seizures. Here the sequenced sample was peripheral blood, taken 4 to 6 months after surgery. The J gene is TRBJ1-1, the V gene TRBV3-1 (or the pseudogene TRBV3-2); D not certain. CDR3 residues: CASSQEEVGARPNTEAFF. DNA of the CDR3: TGTGCCAGCAGCCAAGAAGAGGTAGGAGCCAGGCCGAACACTGAAGCTTTCTTT.